The source of this T cell receptor beta chain is a study of early T cells in non-severe SARS-CoV-2 infection (dated by TCRdb to 2020 to 2023). Study-wide context: TCR sequencing used bulk RNA from unsorted whole blood, so alpha and beta chains could not be paired.

This clonotype was observed many times. Its specific antigen is unknown. Per-base qualities were not stored, and no clone one base away is much larger. Library prep was done by 5' RACE. The data were produced on a NextSeq 500. To correct for sequencing error and PCR bias, the TCR library protocol tagged individual cDNA molecules with unique molecular identifiers. Both TCR alpha and beta chains were sequenced, and tight co-correlation was observed between alpha and beta sequence abundances in each sample. On the authors' methods: Decombinator V4 was used to annotate the V gene, J gene and CDR3 of the TCR sequences. Expanded TCRs were defined as changing significantly between any two time points under a Poisson model with p below 0.0001. Abundances of TCRs were expressed as counts per million after normalisation to the total number of TCRs sequenced in each sample. MAIT TCRs were defined by TRAV1-2 paired with TRAJ12, TRAJ20 or TRAJ33, and iNKT TCRs by TRAV10 paired with TRAJ18. VDJdb, accessed on 1 November 2021, was searched for TCRs annotated for CMV, EBV and SARS-CoV-2, and TCRs annotated for more than one antigen were excluded. TCRdb itself trimmed the public reads at Q25 with fastp, ran MiXCR and retained productive beta chains. Each CDR3 protein gets just one entry, which takes the most common genes and DNA from the rows behind it. TCRdb assigned the V and J calls; the authors' analysis was not used. This sample holds approximately 79,000 distinct CDR3 sequences; 9.5% to 15% were observed only once. The biggest ten clones account for approximately 1% of the sample.

Study-level results and caveats: VDJdb matching was skewed toward anti-spike CD8 responses and likely underestimated virus-specific expansions, missing private and CD4 specificities.

A case-control design nested within a healthcare worker cohort in London, UK, was used, with weekly nasopharyngeal swab PCR tests and blood sampling performed. Healthcare workers were recruited during the week of the UK lockdown, between 23 and 31 March 2020, and followed weekly for up to about 15 weeks. The germline ends are 1 base apart after V is trimmed by 2 bases and J by 3 bases. The CDR3 goes from the cysteine to the phenylalanine over 12 residues. This entry keeps only the CDR3 DNA: 36 bases, framed from base 1. The germline V gene encodes CDR1 SGHAT and CDR2 FQNNGV. The sequence was obtained from an adult who was a healthcare worker with PCR-confirmed SARS-CoV-2 infection or an uninfected control (not recorded which). The material sequenced was whole blood. This chain joins TRBV11-2 to TRBJ2-2; no D gene call is confident. The CDR3 in this case is CASSLHTGELFF. At the DNA level, the sequence is TGTGCCAGCAGCTTACACACCGGGGAGCTGTTTTTT.